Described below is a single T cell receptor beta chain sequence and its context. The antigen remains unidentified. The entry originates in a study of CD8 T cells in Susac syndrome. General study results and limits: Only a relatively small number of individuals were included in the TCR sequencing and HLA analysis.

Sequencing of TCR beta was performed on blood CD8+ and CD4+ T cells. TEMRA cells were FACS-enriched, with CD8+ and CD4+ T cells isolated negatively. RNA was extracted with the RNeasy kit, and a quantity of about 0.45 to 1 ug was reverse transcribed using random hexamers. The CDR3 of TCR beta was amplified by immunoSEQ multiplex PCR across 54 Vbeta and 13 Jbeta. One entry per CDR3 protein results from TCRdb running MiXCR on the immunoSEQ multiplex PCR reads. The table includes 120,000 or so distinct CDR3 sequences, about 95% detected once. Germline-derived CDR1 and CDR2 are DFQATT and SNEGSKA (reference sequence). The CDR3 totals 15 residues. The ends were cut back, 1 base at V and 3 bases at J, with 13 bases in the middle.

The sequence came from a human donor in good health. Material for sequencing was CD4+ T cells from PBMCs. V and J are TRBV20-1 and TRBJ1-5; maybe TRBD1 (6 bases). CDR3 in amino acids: CSARVTGGLNQPQHF. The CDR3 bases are TGCAGTGCTAGAGTGACAGGCGGACTCAATCAGCCCCAGCATTTT.